This T cell receptor (beta chain) is drawn from a study of blood T cell repertoires in COVID-19. In its sample, this clone was seen once. The CDR3 loop spans 15 amino acids. CDR1 MDHEN and CDR2 SYDVKM come from the germline V gene. V gave up 6 bases and J gave up 5 bases, with 19 bases separating them. Source study methods: Reference gene primer amplification gave nucleated cell count estimates. TCRdb's table, derived via immunoSEQ multiplex PCR, lists solely in-frame clones and lacks some. V, J and clone size reflect that table, while D and trimming were determined from the DNA. The sample consists of around 200,000 clones, around 88% of them appearing once.

The sequencing input was PBMCs or T cells enriched from blood (not recorded which). This rearrangement joins TRBV28 to TRBJ1-2; D is perhaps TRBD1 (6 bases). This sequence was found in a middle-aged man with acute COVID-19. CDR3 loop: CASRTLSGHSYGYTF. The CDR3 bases are TGTGCCAGCAGAACCCTCTCGGGACATTCTTATGGCTACACCTTC.